The rows below give T cell receptor beta chains drawn from one sample of a study of blood T cell repertoires in COVID-19. Sequencing was performed with immunoSEQ multiplex PCR; in TCRdb, only in-frame clones are kept and a portion is missing. The sample lists over 350,000 clones, around 87% occurring once. Specimen: PBMCs or T cells enriched from blood (not recorded which). Receptors were obtained from a woman aged 50 to 60 who had recovered from COVID-19. CDR3s include the opening cysteine and the closing phenylalanine or tryptophan. Each record gives: V gene, J gene, D gene, clone size, CDR3 protein, CDR3 DNA. D genes are given only for firm matches. Size values are once, few and many counts, or a class for expanded clones, and some rows have none.

>TRBV27|TRBJ1-5|NA|NA
CASSLGAGANQPQHF
TGTGCCAGCAGTTTAGGTGCAGGGGCCAATCAGCCCCAGCATTTT
>TRBV6-2/TRBV6-3|TRBJ1-5|NA|NA
CASSFGAAYSNQPQHF
TGTGCCAGCAGTTTCGGTGCGGCCTATAGCAATCAGCCCCAGCATTTT
>TRBV7-9|TRBJ1-3|NA|NA
CASSLVSGNGNTIYF
TGTGCCAGCAGCTTAGTCTCGGGGAATGGAAACACCATATATTTT
>TRBV19|TRBJ2-3|NA|NA
CASSRAGLTDTQYF
TGTGCCAGTAGTAGGGCAGGGCTCACAGATACGCAGTATTTT
>TRBV5-6|TRBJ1-1|NA|once
CASSLVGMRGADTEAFF
TGTGCCAGCAGCTTGGTCGGGATGCGGGGGGCGGACACTGAAGCTTTCTTT
>TRBV6-5|TRBJ2-4|NA|NA
CASTTGLPKNIQYF
TGTGCCAGCACCACAGGGTTGCCCAAAAACATTCAGTACTTC
>TRBV7-9|TRBJ1-2|NA|NA
CASSLPQTGSYTF
TGTGCCAGCAGCTTACCTCAAACAGGGAGCTACACCTTC
>TRBV6-5|TRBJ2-1|TRBD2|NA
CASSYTGGNEQFF
TGTGCCAGCAGTTACACGGGGGGCAATGAGCAGTTCTTC
>TRBV3-1/TRBV3-2|TRBJ1-3|TRBD1|NA
CASSLAGGPGNTIYF
TGTGCCAGCAGCCTCGCAGGGGGTCCTGGAAACACCATATATTTT
>TRBV2|TRBJ1-5|NA|NA
CASSPTDSNQPQHF
TGTGCCAGCAGCCCGACAGATAGCAATCAGCCCCAGCATTTT
>TRBV7-2|TRBJ2-2|TRBD2|NA
CASSLRTSHTGELFF
TGTGCCAGCAGCTTACGGACTAGCCATACCGGGGAGCTGTTTTTT
>TRBV7-6|TRBJ2-3|TRBD1|NA
CASSAEGALRDTQYF
TGTGCCAGCAGCGCAGAGGGGGCATTACGAGATACGCAGTATTTT
>TRBV28|TRBJ1-2|NA|NA
CASSTGPGDHYGYTF
TGTGCCAGCAGCACAGGGCCCGGGGACCACTATGGCTACACCTTC
>TRBV9|TRBJ2-1|TRBD2|NA
CASSVAGLAGVGEQFF
TGTGCCAGCAGCGTAGCCGGACTAGCGGGGGTTGGTGAGCAGTTCTTC
>TRBV27|TRBJ2-7|NA|NA
CASSYGDGSSYEQYF
TGTGCCAGCAGTTATGGAGACGGTAGCTCCTACGAGCAGTACTTC
>TRBV5-5|TRBJ1-5|NA|once
CASSLEVSYQPQHF
TGTGCCAGCAGCTTGGAGGTTAGCTATCAGCCCCAGCATTTT
>TRBV19|TRBJ1-1|NA|NA
CASRTDGHLGNTEAFF
TGTGCCAGTAGGACGGACGGACACTTAGGGAACACTGAAGCTTTCTTT
>TRBV4-1|TRBJ2-3|NA|NA
CASSQAPGTDTQYF
TGCGCCAGCAGCCAAGCTCCAGGCACAGATACGCAGTATTTT
>TRBV5-6|TRBJ2-2|NA|NA
CASSPRTALNTGELFF
TGTGCCAGCAGCCCCCGGACAGCTTTGAACACCGGGGAGCTGTTTTTT
>TRBV3-1/TRBV3-2|TRBJ1-1|NA|NA
CASSQDRGGRAFF
TGTGCCAGCAGCCAAGACAGAGGGGGTAGAGCTTTCTTT
>TRBV3-1/TRBV3-2|TRBJ2-2|NA|NA
CASSYTNTGELFF
TGTGCCAGCAGCTATACGAACACCGGGGAGCTGTTTTTT
>TRBV28|TRBJ2-1|NA|NA
CASSLLAGYPGNEQFF
TGTGCCAGCAGTTTACTGGCGGGATACCCGGGTAATGAGCAGTTCTTC
>TRBV11-3|TRBJ2-1|NA|NA
CASSIFFILEQFF
TGTGCCAGCAGCATCTTCTTTATCTTGGAGCAGTTCTTC
>TRBV7-6|TRBJ2-7|TRBD1|once
CASSLASGGVYEQYF
TGTGCCAGCAGCTTAGCGTCAGGGGGCGTGTACGAGCAGTACTTC
>TRBV15|TRBJ1-2|NA|NA
CATSRYNPLYGYTF
TGTGCCACCAGTCGTTACAACCCCCTCTATGGCTACACCTTC
>TRBV2|TRBJ2-7|NA|NA
CASRQTYEQYF
TGTGCCAGCAGACAGACCTACGAGCAGTACTTC
>TRBV27|TRBJ2-3|TRBD1|NA
CASTRQGGTDTQYF
TGTGCCAGCACGAGACAGGGCGGCACAGATACGCAGTATTTT
>TRBV7-3|TRBJ2-1|TRBD2|NA
CASSFPGTSGAKQFF
TGTGCCAGCAGCTTCCCCGGGACTAGCGGGGCCAAGCAGTTCTTC
>TRBV13|TRBJ1-1|TRBD1|once
CASSILLGQGNTEAFF
TGTGCCAGCAGCATACTGCTTGGACAGGGGAACACTGAAGCTTTCTTT
>TRBV19|TRBJ1-5|TRBD1|NA
CASTQKASRGDQPQHF
TGTGCCAGTACCCAAAAAGCTTCCAGGGGGGATCAGCCCCAGCATTTT
>TRBV7-2|TRBJ1-2|NA|NA
CASSITETNYGYTF
TGTGCCAGCAGCATAACAGAGACAAACTATGGCTACACCTTC
>TRBV7-2|TRBJ1-2|TRBD1|NA
CASSPQGASYGYTF
TGTGCCAGCAGCCCACAGGGGGCTTCTTATGGCTACACCTTC
>TRBV27|TRBJ1-1|TRBD1|NA
CASSLQPQGARTEAFF
TGTGCCAGCAGCCTTCAACCCCAGGGGGCGCGCACTGAAGCTTTCTTT
>TRBV7-9|TRBJ2-3|NA|NA
CASSSGPRQDQRDTQYF
TGTGCCAGCAGCTCGGGGCCGAGACAGGACCAGAGGGATACGCAGTATTTT
>TRBV6-5|TRBJ1-5|NA|NA
CATGQYSNQPQHF
TGTGCCACCGGACAGTATAGCAATCAGCCCCAGCATTTT
>TRBV5-6|TRBJ1-2|NA|once
CASSPGDQGYYGYTF
TGTGCCAGCAGCCCGGGGGACCAGGGTTACTATGGCTACACCTTC
>TRBV4-2|TRBJ2-1|TRBD2|NA
CASSQAQRGHYNEQFF
TGTGCCAGCAGCCAAGCGCAGCGGGGGCACTACAATGAGCAGTTCTTC
>TRBV7-2|TRBJ2-7|TRBD2|NA
CASSLTSGGVYEQYF
TGTGCCAGCAGCTTGACTAGCGGGGGGGTGTACGAGCAGTACTTC
>TRBV5-5|TRBJ1-3|NA|NA
CASSLGGVSGNTIYF
TGTGCCAGCAGCTTAGGCGGGGTCTCTGGAAACACCATATATTTT
>TRBV4-1|TRBJ1-5|TRBD1|NA
CASSQVGWQGAGQPQHF
TGCGCCAGCAGCCAAGTGGGGTGGCAGGGGGCTGGACAGCCCCAGCATTTT
>TRBV2|TRBJ1-6|TRBD1|NA
CASSLTQGAESPLHF
TGTGCCAGCAGCCTCACACAGGGGGCTGAATCACCCCTCCACTTT
>TRBV5-8|TRBJ1-5|TRBD1|NA
CASSSGTGVGNNQPQHF
TGTGCCAGCAGCTCCGGGACAGGGGTTGGAAACAATCAGCCCCAGCATTTT
>TRBV28|TRBJ2-7|NA|NA
CASSLGQGITYEQYF
TGTGCCAGCAGTTTGGGGCAGGGGATTACCTACGAGCAGTACTTC
>TRBV7-6|TRBJ2-3|NA|NA
CASSPTGGVSDTQYF
TGTGCCAGCAGCCCAACGGGCGGGGTTTCGGATACGCAGTATTTT
>TRBV30|TRBJ1-2|NA|NA
CAWSMENGYTF
TGTGCCTGGAGTATGGAGAATGGCTACACCTTC
>TRBV7-9|TRBJ1-6|TRBD1|NA
CASSYGQGLNSPLHF
TGTGCCAGCAGCTACGGACAGGGCCTGAATTCACCCCTCCACTTT
>TRBV19|TRBJ1-2|TRBD1|NA
CATTGTGGYGYTF
TGTGCCACAACCGGGACAGGGGGTTATGGCTACACCTTC
>TRBV2|TRBJ1-4|NA|NA
CASSEGLSVGGLFF
TGTGCCAGCAGTGAGGGGCTCTCCGTGGGGGGGCTGTTTTTT
>TRBV30|TRBJ1-1|NA|NA
CAWSYNDLRGTEAFF
TGTGCCTGGAGCTATAACGACCTGCGGGGTACTGAAGCTTTCTTT
>TRBV7-9|TRBJ1-3|TRBD1|NA
CASSYTQGTRGNTIYF
TGTGCCAGCAGCTACACACAGGGGACGAGGGGAAACACCATATATTTT
>TRBV5-1|TRBJ2-7|TRBD1|once
CASNPGQGYEQYF
TGCGCCAGCAACCCAGGACAGGGCTACGAGCAGTACTTC
>TRBV28|TRBJ2-4|NA|NA
CASSLNADIQYF
TGTGCCAGCAGCCTTAACGCGGACATTCAGTACTTC
>TRBV4-1|TRBJ2-1|TRBD2|NA
CASSQERGFYNEQFF
TGCGCCAGCAGCCAAGAGCGGGGGTTCTACAATGAGCAGTTCTTC
>TRBV4-1|TRBJ1-3|NA|NA
CASSQVTSEGNTIYF
TGCGCCAGCAGCCAAGTTACCAGCGAGGGAAACACCATATATTTT